This T cell receptor (beta chain) was documented in a study of blood T cell repertoires in COVID-19. Study-level information: Specimens from acute and convalescent COVID-19 originated in the United States, Italy and Spain. From T cells, B-cell-depleted T cells, or PBMCs came the material, which was cDNA or gDNA.

Germline V gene lookup returns CDR1 ENHRY and CDR2 SYGVKD. The V end lost 4 bases, the J end lost 3 bases, and 13 bases lay between the germline ends. CDR3 size: 14 residues. Authors' analysis steps: Quantification of nucleated cells was approximated via reference gene primer amplification. Produced via immunoSEQ multiplex PCR; TCRdb's table is partial and in-frame only. From that table come the V and J calls and clone size; the DNA was used to work out D and trimming. The table shows around 130,000 clones, with less than 90% occurring only once. Sequencing input: peripheral blood. V and J are TRBV10-3 and TRBJ2-7, with D tentatively TRBD1 (6 bases). The TCR comes from a woman aged 25 to 39 who had recovered from COVID-19. The DNA of the CDR3 is TGTGCCATCAGTGGGGATGGGGGCGTCTACGAGCAGTACTTC. It encodes CAISGDGGVYEQYF.